Listed here are 28 T cell receptor beta chains from one sample, sequenced in a study of T cells after posttransplantation cyclophosphamide. Clones were sequenced by immunoSEQ multiplex PCR, and TCRdb holds only the in-frame ones, with some missing. The sample comprises about 18,000 clones, roughly 80% of which are singletons, and about 9% rests with the top ten. The material sequenced was memory CD4+ T cells sorted from blood. The receptors shown here come from a man in his thirties or forties in good health and a related stem cell transplant donor.

The chain employs TRBV6-6 and TRBJ1-1; no clear D gene. CDR3 length: 13 residues. CDR1 and CDR2 (germline): MNHNY, SVGAGI (reference sequence). V dropped 4 bases and J dropped 1 base, with 7 bases sitting between them. CDR3 in DNA: TGTGCCAGCAGTTCCGGGAGGAACACTGAAGCTTTCTTT. Its translation is CASSSGRNTEAFF.

This chain links TRBV7-8 with TRBJ1-1; D perhaps matches TRBD1 (5 bases). Per the germline V gene, CDR1 is SGHVS and CDR2 is FQNEAQ. V gave up 5 bases and J gave up 5 bases, with 15 bases separating them. The CDR3 loop spans 14 amino acids. The CDR3 bases are TGTGCCAGCAGCCCGCGGGAGGGGATGACTGAAGCTTTCTTT. Translated: CASSPREGMTEAFF.

The chain is built from TRBV5-1 and TRBJ2-1, with a weak D call TRBD1 (6 bases). Looked up from germline, CDR1 is SGHRS and CDR2 is YFSETQ. Trimming removed 1 base at V and 6 bases at J, with 11 bases between. There are 14 residues in the CDR3. As DNA, the CDR3 is TGCGCCAGCAGCTTGCAAGACAGGCGCAATGAGCAGTTCTTC. This codes for CASSLQDRRNEQFF.

V and J are TRBV6-1 and TRBJ2-7, with TRBD1 matching over 9 bases. The CDR3 has 15 amino acids. Trimming cost V 1 base and J 2 bases; bases outside gene matches: 3. Germline V lookup: CDR1 MNHNS, CDR2 SASEGT. CDR3 coding DNA: TGTGCCAGCAGTGAAGGACAGGGGGTGACCTACGAGCAGTACTTC. This gives the protein CASSEGQGVTYEQYF.

The chain couples TRBV5-1 to TRBJ2-7, with TRBD1 matching 12 bases. The CDR3 runs 14 residues. Trimming cost V 6 bases and J 7 bases; bases outside gene matches: 8. Per the germline V gene, CDR1 is SGHRS and CDR2 is YFSETQ. The CDR3 coding sequence is TGCGCCAGCAAAACGGGACAGGGGGCGAAAGAGCAGTACTTC. Its protein product is CASKTGQGAKEQYF.

The genes are TRBV9 and TRBJ2-1; D ambiguous. CDR1 and CDR2 (germline): SGDLS, YYNGEE. The V end lost 0 bases, the J end lost 0 bases, and 7 bases lay between the germline ends. The CDR3 sequence is 15 residues long. CDR3 sequence: CASSVAASSYNEQFF. The CDR3 nucleotides read TGTGCCAGCAGCGTAGCCGCGAGCTCCTACAATGAGCAGTTCTTC.

The chain carries TRBV7-6 and TRBJ2-3, with D perhaps TRBD2 (6 bases). The germline gives CDR1 SGHVS, CDR2 FNYEAQ. V was cut by 1 base and J by 0 bases, with 14 bases left in between. This CDR3 comprises 17 residues. CDR3 in amino acids: CASSLGGGITSTDTQYF. DNA of the CDR3: TGTGCCAGCAGCTTAGGGGGCGGGATCACTAGCACAGATACGCAGTATTTT.

Note on this clone: The sample carries other DNA sequences with the same CDR3. The chain is built from TRBV5-1 and TRBJ1-4; D gene uncertain. There are 14 residues in the CDR3. Trimming stripped 1 base from V and 5 bases from J, with 9 bases between. Per germline, CDR1 SGHRS and CDR2 YFSETQ. The CDR3 nucleotides read TGCGCCAGCAGCTTGTCGGGCGGGAATGAAAAACTGTTTTTT. Translation gives CASSLSGGNEKLFF.

This sequence joins TRBV11-2 and TRBJ2-2; TRBD2 is a possible D gene (6 bases). Trimming took off 6 bases at V and 2 bases at J, with 22 bases between the two ends. Per germline, CDR1 SGHAT and CDR2 FQNNGV. The length of the CDR3 is 18 residues. The CDR3 sequence: CASRTIFRARENTGELFF. The CDR3 nucleotides read TGTGCCAGCAGGACAATATTCCGGGCGCGGGAAAACACCGGGGAGCTGTTTTTT.

This rearrangement joins TRBV18 to TRBJ2-1; D perhaps matches TRBD2 (6 bases). V was pared by 6 bases and J by 0 bases, with 15 bases between. The CDR3 runs 16 residues. The germline V gene has CDR1 KGHSH and CDR2 LQKENI. CDR3 nucleotide sequence: TGTGCCAGCTCCCTCTCAAACGGGGGCTCCTACAATGAGCAGTTCTTC. Translating gives CASSLSNGGSYNEQFF.

The chain joins TRBV14 to TRBJ1-5; no clear D. CDR1 and CDR2 from the germline V gene are SGHDN and FVKESK. Trimming shortened V by 3 bases and J by 4 bases, and 7 bases separated the two germline ends. The CDR3 loop spans 13 amino acids. The DNA of the CDR3 is TGTGCCAGCAGCCACGGACTAAATCAGCCCCAGCATTTT. This translates into CASSHGLNQPQHF. The variable domain in full, completed from reference TRBV14 and TRBJ1-5, reads EAGVTQFPSHSVIEKGQTVTLRCDPISGHDNLYWYRRVMGKEIKFLLHFVKESKQDESGMPNNRFLAERTGGTYSTLKVQPAELEDSGVYFCASSHGLNQPQHFGDGTRLSIL.

The table lists this clone with a count of one. The chain has TRBV11-2 and TRBJ1-6; 8 bases line up with TRBD1. Looked up from germline, CDR1 is SGHAT and CDR2 is FQNNGV. This CDR3 has 15 residues. The V gene end was trimmed by 5 bases and the J gene end by 9 bases; junction bases not matched to a gene: 9. The CDR3 sequence: CASSTIQGAGSPLHF. The CDR3, as DNA: TGTGCCAGCAGCACCATTCAGGGGGCAGGTTCACCCCTCCACTTT.

This clone has a single count. The CDR3 protein is CASSPGSRRYQETQYF. The CDR3 coding sequence is TGTGCCAGCAGCCCGGGGAGTCGGAGGTACCAAGAGACCCAGTACTTC. The J gene is TRBJ2-5, the V gene TRBV11-1, with D possibly matching TRBD2 (5 bases). This CDR3 comprises 16 residues. CDR1 is SGHAT and CDR2 is FQDESV in the germline V gene (reference sequence). The V gene lost 5 bases and the J gene lost 0 bases, with 16 bases spanning the gap.

The chain joins TRBV29-1 to TRBJ1-2; a weak D match, TRBD1 (5 bases). Per the germline V gene, CDR1 is SQVTM and CDR2 is ANQGSEA. The CDR3 runs 16 residues. Between the trimmed V and J ends, which lost 0 bases and 1 base, there was a span of 15 bases. CDR3 in amino acids: CSVEEPRGISNYGYTF. DNA of the CDR3: TGCAGCGTTGAAGAACCACGGGGGATTAGTAACTATGGCTACACCTTC. Supplemented by reference TRBV29-1 and TRBJ1-2, the full variable domain reads SAVISQKPSRDICQRGTSLTIQCQVDSQVTMMFWYRQQPGQSLTLIATANQGSEATYESGFVIDKFPISRPNLTFSTLTVSNMSPEDSSIYLCSVEEPRGISNYGYTFGSGTRLTVV.

The chain has TRBV27 and TRBJ2-3; D not resolved. Germline CDR1 reads MNHEY; CDR2 reads SMNVEV (reference sequence). The CDR3 has 13 amino acids. Trimming took 6 bases from V and 14 from J, leaving 21 bases between them. The CDR3 DNA sequence: TGTGCCAGCAGCTCGCCCCCTATGCGATCGTCGTATTTT. Amino acid sequence: CASSSPPMRSSYF.

The V gene is TRBV28, the J gene TRBJ2-5; D not certain. The tail of the sequence fits TRBJ2-7 better, so the J call may be wrong. Per the germline V gene, CDR1 is MDHEN and CDR2 is SYDVKM. The CDR3 consists of 14 residues. The CDR3 DNA reads TGTGCCAGCAGTTTAGTGACACCAACCTACGAGCAGTACTTC. This gives the protein CASSLVTPTYEQYF.

This clone has just a few counts. V usage is TRBV2 and J usage is TRBJ2-5, with D uncertain. This CDR3 has 12 amino acids. Germline loops: CDR1 SNHLY, CDR2 FYNNEI. Trimming left V 6 bases short and J 2 bases short, with 7 bases between. CDR3 sequence: CASRRIQETQYF. In nucleotides, the CDR3 is TGTGCCAGCAGGCGGATACAAGAGACCCAGTACTTC.

The V and J genes are TRBV21-1 and TRBJ1-3; the table's D call of TRBD1 was not tested on the DNA. TRBV21-1 is described as a pseudogene. The CDR3 contains 17 residues. The DNA of the CDR3 is TGTGCCAGCAGCAAATTCTTCCAGGGGCGCTCTGGAAACACCATATATTTT. This codes for CASSKFFQGRSGNTIYF.

V usage is TRBV5-4 and J usage is TRBJ2-6; no clear D. This CDR3 has 16 amino acids. With 3 bases removed from V and 1 base from J, the gap between germline ends came to 11 bases. The germline V gene encodes CDR1 SGHNT and CDR2 YYREEE (reference sequence). The CDR3 sequence: CASSSMRYSGANVLTF. CDR3 DNA: TGTGCCAGCAGCTCCATGCGGTATTCTGGGGCCAACGTCCTGACTTTC. Full variable domain (outside the CDR3, taken from reference TRBV5-4 and TRBJ2-6): ETGVTQSPTHLIKTRGQQVTLRCSSQSGHNTVSWYQQALGQGPQFIFQYYREEENGRGNFPPRFSGLQFPNYSSELNVNALELDDSALYLCASSSMRYSGANVLTFGAGSRLTVL.

This clone was recorded a few times. V and J are TRBV5-6 and TRBJ1-5, with 9 nucleotides matching TRBD1. The ends lost 2 bases at V and 6 bases at J; junction bases unmatched: 6. The CDR3 runs 15 residues. Germline CDR1 reads SGHDT; CDR2 reads YYEEEE. The CDR3 sequence: CASSFRPQGAQPQHF. The CDR3, as DNA: TGTGCCAGCAGCTTCCGACCACAGGGGGCTCAGCCCCAGCATTTT.

This clone was seen once. The rearrangement joins TRBV15 to TRBJ2-5; D possibly corresponds to TRBD2 (6 bases). The germline V and J ends were trimmed by 4 bases and 5 bases, with 11 bases remaining between them. Per the germline V gene, CDR1 is LNHNV and CDR2 is YYDKDF (reference sequence). The CDR3 is 13 residues long. The CDR3 here is CATSTGGRETQYF. The DNA for the CDR3 is TGTGCCACCAGCACAGGTGGGAGGGAGACCCAGTACTTC.

This chain links TRBV7-2 with TRBJ1-1; 9 bases are shared with TRBD1. CDR1 and CDR2 from the germline V gene are SGHTA and FQGNSA. The V gene end was trimmed by 2 bases and the J gene end by 10 bases; junction bases not matched to a gene: 8. CDR3 size: 14 residues. CDR3 nucleotide sequence: TGTGCCAGCAGCTTAAGGCGAACAGGGGGCTCAGCTTTCTTT. Amino acids: CASSLRRTGGSAFF.

This chain joins TRBV7-8 and TRBJ1-6; D gene ambiguous. The CDR3 is 18 amino acids. V was cut by 5 bases and J by 0 bases, with 17 bases left in between. The germline CDR1 and CDR2 sequences are SGHVS and FQNEAQ. The CDR3, as DNA: TGTGCCAGCAGCCCCACGAGGATAGGGAGCTCCTATAATTCACCCCTCCACTTT. Translated, it gives CASSPTRIGSSYNSPLHF. Full variable domain (missing parts from reference TRBV7-8 and TRBJ1-6): GAGVSQSPRYKVAKRGQDVALRCDPISGHVSLFWYQQALGQGPEFLTYFQNEAQLDKSGLPSDRFFAERPEGSVSTLKIQRTQQEDSAVYLCASSPTRIGSSYNSPLHFGNGTRLTVT.

The rearrangement joins TRBV4-3 to TRBJ1-2; TRBD1 matches 7 bases. The junction had 8 bases not matched to a gene; V was cut back by 1 base and J by 3 bases. The CDR3 runs to 16 residues. Germline V gene lookup returns CDR1 LGHNA and CDR2 YSLEER. In DNA form, the CDR3 reads TGCGCCAGCAGCCAAGGGATTCTTCAGGGGGACTATGGCTACACCTTC. Amino acid sequence: CASSQGILQGDYGYTF.

The chain combines TRBV11-3 with TRBJ2-3, with D maybe TRBD2 (5 bases). Trimming left V 5 bases short and J 7 bases short, with 13 bases between. Per the germline V gene, CDR1 is SGHNT and CDR2 is YENEEA. CDR3 length: 13 residues. CDR3: CASSINGGNTQYF. The CDR3 coding sequence is TGTGCCAGCAGCATCAACGGAGGAAATACGCAGTATTTT.

This chain uses TRBV11-1 with TRBJ2-3; 11 positions match TRBD1. Germline values: CDR1 SGHAT, CDR2 FQDESV (reference sequence). The CDR3 runs to 15 residues. The V and J ends lost 5 bases and 3 bases, in that order; junction bases with no gene match: 4. The CDR3 bases are TGTGCCAGCAGCCGGACAGGGGGCGCGACAGATACGCAGTATTTT. Translating gives CASSRTGGATDTQYF. Looking up the rest from reference TRBV11-1 and TRBJ2-3 gives the full variable domain: EAEVAQSPRYKITEKSQAVAFWCDPISGHATLYWYRQILGQGPELLVQFQDESVVDDSQLPKDRFSAERLKGVDSTLKIQPAELGDSAMYLCASSRTGGATDTQYFGPGTRLTVL.

The V gene is TRBV7-9, the J gene TRBJ2-1; 9 positions match TRBD2. This CDR3 has 19 residues. Germline V gene data show CDR1 as SEHNR and CDR2 as FQNEAQ (reference sequence). Trimming cost V 5 bases and J 2 bases; bases outside gene matches: 16. Here the CDR3 reads CASSRSPSGGTIPYNEQFF. CDR3 bases: TGTGCCAGCAGCCGAAGTCCCAGCGGGGGGACTATACCCTACAATGAGCAGTTCTTC.

The CDR3 sequence: CASSYGQAVRETQYF. CDR3 bases: TGCGCCAGCAGCTACGGACAGGCGGTAAGAGAGACCCAGTACTTC. This chain connects TRBV5-1 to TRBJ2-5, with 7 bases matching TRBD1. This CDR3 is built from 15 residues. Losses at the gene ends were 3 bases for V and 4 bases for J; bases not matched to a gene: 9. Per the germline V gene, CDR1 is SGHRS and CDR2 is YFSETQ.